This T cell receptor beta chain was recovered during a study of blood T cell repertoires in COVID-19 (dated by TCRdb to 2020 to 2022). Background for the entire study: Collaborator samples came from the United States, Italy and Spain and covered acute and convalescent phases of COVID-19. The material from the prospective study consisted of cDNA or gDNA derived from T cells, B-cell-depleted T cells, or PBMCs. Subjects who had been exposed to COVID-19, were actively infected with it, or had recovered from it provided the deeply sampled blood TCRbeta repertoires that made up the dataset. The repertoires were released in a freely available public database intended as a resource for research on the immune response to SARS-CoV-2. The samples were drawn from two sources: the first 160 participants of the ongoing ImmuneRACE study, and 1,000 to 1,500 subjects contributed by 6 global collaborators. The sample metadata nearly always contained a de-identified subject ID, COVID-19 status, age in years and sex. Where HLA class I and class II types were available, the types were taken from metadata supplied by the sample provider, not from assay-based typing.

TCRbeta CDR3 regions were amplified from genomic DNA by means of the immunoSEQ Assay, a bias-controlled multiplex PCR. The study's own analysis went as follows. The number of nucleated cells in each sample was estimated by amplification of reference gene primers within the assay. To quantify the absolute abundance of each unique TCRbeta CDR3 rearrangement, sequence reads were collapsed and filtered. For each sample, productive Simpson clonality was calculated by taking the square root of Simpson's diversity index across productive rearrangements. TCRdb's version of the immuneACCESS table is confined to in-frame rearrangements and falls short of the full clone set. An unresolved V gene accounts for under half of the shortfall where checked; the remainder is of unknown origin. The DNA was the basis for D and trimming; V, J and clone size are from that table. In all, the sample holds 130,000 to 150,000 clones, and over 70% of those were seen once. Jointly, the top ten make up 10% to 12% of the sample.

Here is what the overall study found, with its caveats: The quantity of clinical and demographic metadata differed by source and by participant and was supplied without curation.

This clone was seen once. No cognate antigen has been identified for it. Base-call qualities are not available, and no considerably larger clone is one nucleotide away. From V the trimming removes 3 bases and from J it removes 5 bases, while the gene matches leave 2 bases of the junction unaccounted for. Sequences SGHVS (CDR1) and FNYEAQ (CDR2) are obtained from the germline V gene. Counted from cysteine to phenylalanine, this CDR3 has 14 amino acids. CDR3 DNA is the only sequence kept; it has 42 bases, read in frame from the first base. In the prospective study, participants were about 18 to 100 years old, resided in fewer than 25 geographic areas of the United States, and were enrolled through a virtual design. In the prospective study, cohorts were assigned on the basis of participant-reported clinical history obtained from a screening survey and a study questionnaire. For ImmuneRACE Cohort 3, a participant was defined as recovered based on two consecutive negative NP/OP PCR tests, clearance by a healthcare professional, or resolution of symptoms. In the prospective study, mobile phlebotomists collected whole blood, serum and a nasopharyngeal or oropharyngeal swab from each participant. Prospective study participants could optionally give additional blood draws and questionnaires over an approximately 2-month period. Blood samples from the prospective study were shipped frozen or at room temperature prior to DNA extraction.

The TCR comes from a man in his 60s who had recovered from COVID-19. The rearranged segments are TRBV7-6 and TRBJ2-2, with 8 bases matching TRBD1. The specimen was PBMCs or T cells enriched from blood (not recorded which). The CDR3 reads CASSLDRATGELFF. The nucleotide sequence is given as TGTGCCAGCAGCTTGGACAGGGCGACCGGGGAGCTGTTTTTT.